One sample yielded the 2 T cell receptor beta chains listed below, sequenced in a study of blood T cells in healthy people across ages. Alongside a J-beta primer mix, a sample-barcoded 5' primer served in a second PCR lasting about 7 to 12 cycles. TCRdb ran MiXCR on the 5' RACE reads and lists one entry per CDR3 protein. The sample contains 750,000 to 950,000 distinct CDR3 sequences, roughly 26% of which appear only once. This sample also belongs to another study, concerning T cells of mothers and their children.

The sequencing sample was made of blood. Receptor source: a boy between 10 and 17 years old in good health.

This clonotype was counted between two and nine times. This chain joins TRBV7-3 and TRBJ1-1, with D maybe TRBD1 (5 bases). The ends were cut back, 2 bases at V and 0 bases at J, with 13 bases in the middle. This CDR3 is 16 amino acids long. Germline CDR1 SGHTA, CDR2 FQGTGA. For the CDR3, the DNA is TGTGCCAGCAGCTTAGTCCCGCAGGGTTTGAACACTGAAGCTTTCTTT. Its translation is CASSLVPQGLNTEAFF.

The chain joins TRBV10-3 to TRBJ1-3; no reliable D call. V was trimmed by 10 bases and J by 4 bases, leaving 17 bases between them. The CDR3 runs 14 residues. Germline-derived CDR1 and CDR2 are ENHRY and SYGVKD. The CDR3 coding sequence is TGTGCCACAGCCAAAACGGCGGCCGGAAACACCATATATTTT. It encodes CATAKTAAGNTIYF.